The 29 T cell receptor beta chains given below trace back to one sample, sequenced in a study of identical twins. TCRdb reanalysed the 5' RACE reads using MiXCR and keeps one entry per CDR3 protein. This sample has around 370,000 distinct CDR3 sequences, with 9% to 10% found just once. The specimen was naive T cells sorted from blood. Source of these receptors: a woman in her forties or fifties in good health.

This clonotype was seen many times. This rearrangement joins TRBV5-1 to TRBJ1-1, with TRBD1 matching 9 bases. Germline V CDR1 and CDR2: SGHRS, YFSETQ. The length of the CDR3 is 17 residues. With 1 base clipped from V and 1 base from J, the junction kept 8 bases outside the gene matches. CDR3 nucleotides: TGCGCCAGCAGCTTGACACCGGGACAGGGTAAGAACACTGAAGCTTTCTTT. Encoded protein: CASSLTPGQGKNTEAFF. Based on the CDR3 plus reference TRBV5-1 and TRBJ1-1, the full variable domain is KAGVTQTPRYLIKTRGQQVTLSCSPISGHRSVSWYQQTPGQGLQFLFEYFSETQRNKGNFPGRFSGRQFSNSRSEMNVSTLELGDSALYLCASSLTPGQGKNTEAFFGQGTRLTVV.

This clonotype has a handful of counts. The chain uses TRBV7-8 and TRBJ2-1; 9 nucleotides match TRBD2. The V gene end was trimmed by 4 bases and the J gene end by 0 bases; junction bases not matched to a gene: 10. Germline CDR1 and CDR2: SGHVS and FQNEAQ. The CDR3 is made up of 18 amino acids. The CDR3 nucleotides are TGTGCCAGCAGCTCCCTAGGACTAGCGTCGAGCTCCTACAATGAGCAGTTCTTC. Encoded protein: CASSSLGLASSSYNEQFF.

This clonotype was detected a few times. The rearrangement uses TRBV11-2 and TRBJ1-2; 10 nucleotides agree with TRBD1. Trimming took 3 bases from V and 6 from J; bases not matched to a gene: 4. The CDR3 length is 14 residues. Germline V lookup: CDR1 SGHAT, CDR2 FQNNGV. Written as DNA, the CDR3 is TGTGCCAGCAGCTTCTTCGGGACAGGGGATGGCTACACCTTC. This translates into CASSFFGTGDGYTF. Based on the CDR3 plus reference TRBV11-2 and TRBJ1-2, the full variable domain is EAGVAQSPRYKIIEKRQSVAFWCNPISGHATLYWYQQILGQGPKLLIQFQNNGVVDDSQLPKDRFSAERLKGVDSTLKIQPAKLEDSAVYLCASSFFGTGDGYTFGSGTRLTVV.

This clonotype has at least ten counts. The rearrangement links TRBV12-3 or TRBV12-4 to TRBJ2-4, with D possibly TRBD1 on 6 matching bases. V was clipped by 7 bases and J by 6 bases, with 13 bases between them. CDR3 size: 13 residues. As DNA, the CDR3 is TGTGCCAGCACCCCCGACAGGATAAACATTCAGTACTTC. Translated: CASTPDRINIQYF.

The chain combines TRBV29-1 with TRBJ2-3, with no clear D. V was trimmed by 6 bases and J by 0 bases, leaving 7 bases between them. This CDR3 has 12 amino acids. CDR1 SQVTM and CDR2 ANQGSEA come from the germline V gene. CDR3 in amino acids: CSVSDSTDTQYF. The DNA of the CDR3 is TGCAGCGTCTCGGACAGCACAGATACGCAGTATTTT.

This clonotype was detected many times. CDR3 sequence: CATSREPAIGNTIYF. CDR3 sequence (DNA): TGTGCCACCAGCAGAGAGCCCGCAATTGGAAACACCATATATTTT. The rearrangement links TRBV15 to TRBJ1-3; no reliable D call. The ends were cut back, 0 bases at V and 3 bases at J, with 9 bases in the middle. The CDR3 is 15 residues long. In germline, CDR1 is LNHNV, CDR2 YYDKDF (reference sequence). Together with reference TRBV15 and TRBJ1-3, the CDR3 gives the full variable domain: DAMVIQNPRYQVTQFGKPVTLSCSQTLNHNVMYWYQQKSSQAPKLLFHYYDKDFNNEADTPDNFQSRRPNTSFCFLDIRSPGLGDTAMYLCATSREPAIGNTIYFGEGSWLTVV.

This clonotype has a count of ten or more. This chain joins TRBV5-1 and TRBJ2-4; possible D gene TRBD1, 6 bases. V lost 0 bases and J lost 7, with 11 bases in between. Germline-derived CDR1 and CDR2 are SGHRS and YFSETQ. The CDR3 has 14 amino acids. CDR3 bases: TGCGCCAGCAGCTTGGGAGTCAGGGGTAACATTCAGTACTTC. Protein sequence: CASSLGVRGNIQYF.

Ten or more counts support this clonotype. V gene TRBV7-7 combines with J gene TRBJ2-3; D is ambiguous. The CDR3 consists of 14 residues. Trimming shortened V by 5 bases and J by 1 base, and 10 bases separated the two germline ends. Per the germline V gene, CDR1 is SSHAT and CDR2 is FNYEAQ (reference sequence). The CDR3 protein is CASSLRYGTDTQYF. In DNA form, the CDR3 reads TGTGCCAGCAGCCTTAGATACGGCACAGATACGCAGTATTTT.

The chain links TRBV6-5 to TRBJ2-3, with D perhaps matching TRBD1 (5 bases). V was cut by 8 bases and J by 1 base, with 13 bases left in between. CDR3 length: 14 residues. Germline V CDR1 and CDR2: MNHEY, SVGAGI. The CDR3 region is CASRRGVGTDTQYF. The CDR3 DNA sequence: TGTGCCAGCCGAAGGGGCGTGGGCACAGATACGCAGTATTTT.

This clonotype has only a few counts. The chain has TRBV10-3 and TRBJ2-7, with a weak D call TRBD2 (6 bases). The CDR3 contains 15 residues. The V gene lost 4 bases and the J gene lost 3 bases, with 16 bases spanning the gap. Germline V gives CDR1 ENHRY, CDR2 SYGVKD. The CDR3 nucleotides are TGTGCCATCAGTGTACTAGCTTGTGTTGACTACGAGCAGTACGTC. Translated, it gives CAISVLACVDYEQYV.

A few counts support this clonotype. The chain joins TRBV10-3 to TRBJ2-7; D might be TRBD2 (5 bases). The CDR3 contains 13 residues. V shed 4 bases and J shed 5 bases, with 12 bases lying between them. Germline CDR1 reads ENHRY; CDR2 reads SYGVKD. CDR3 nucleotides: TGTGCCATCAGTGGGGCGGGCGCCCACGAGCAGTACTTC. Protein product: CAISGAGAHEQYF.

This clonotype was observed at least ten times. The CDR3 DNA follows: TGTGCCAGGCCGACAGGGGCGGTAACCGGGGAGCTGTTTTTT. It yields the protein CARPTGAVTGELFF. The chain uses TRBV19 and TRBJ2-2; 8 positions agree with TRBD1. V was clipped by 9 bases and J by 5 bases; unmatched bases: 8. CDR3 size: 14 residues. Germline loops: CDR1 LNHDA, CDR2 SQIVND (reference sequence).

The chain joins TRBV3-1 to TRBJ1-4; D is possibly TRBD1 (5 bases). Germline V gene lookup returns CDR1 LGHDT and CDR2 YNNKEL (reference sequence). The CDR3 runs to 14 residues. Between the trimmed V and J ends, which lost 4 bases and 8 bases, there was a span of 14 bases. CDR3 nucleotides: TGTGCCAGCAGCCGAGGGCAGGGACCCGAAAAACTGTTTTTT. Its protein is CASSRGQGPEKLFF.

This clonotype occurred many times. The V and J genes are TRBV20-1 and TRBJ2-2, with D possibly being TRBD1 (6 bases). The germline V and J ends were trimmed by 6 bases and 3 bases, with 14 bases remaining between them. This CDR3 has 14 amino acids. Per the germline V gene, CDR1 is DFQATT and CDR2 is SNEGSKA (reference sequence). The CDR3, as DNA: TGCAGTGCCTTAGGGGGAGTTCACACCGGGGAGCTGTTTTTT. This sequence encodes CSALGGVHTGELFF.

This clonotype was found a few times. The V gene is TRBV29-1, the J gene TRBJ2-5; D not resolved. Germline CDR1 and CDR2: SQVTM and ANQGSEA. The CDR3 covers 14 residues. V was pared by 5 bases and J by 0 bases, with 13 bases between. The CDR3 nucleotides are TGCAGCGTTTTGAAACCGCGGTACCAAGAGACCCAGTACTTC. It is translated as CSVLKPRYQETQYF.

The chain recombines TRBV11-3 with TRBJ1-2; no reliable D call. The CDR3 is made up of 13 amino acids. Germline assignment: CDR1 SGHNT and CDR2 YENEEA. V was trimmed by 2 bases and J by 7 bases, leaving 11 bases between them. This CDR3 is CASSLIREGGYTF. The CDR3, as DNA: TGTGCCAGCAGCTTAATCCGGGAAGGTGGCTACACCTTC.

This clonotype came up a few times. V is TRBV25-1 and J is TRBJ2-1; the D call may be TRBD1 or TRBD2 (5 bases each). Deletions cut 1 base from V and 9 bases from J, with 7 bases between. CDR3 length: 12 amino acids. Looked up from germline, CDR1 is MGHDK and CDR2 is SYGVNS. DNA of the CDR3: TGTGCCAGCAGTGAATGGGGGACTGAGCAGTTCTTC. Amino acid sequence: CASSEWGTEQFF.

This clonotype has a handful of counts. The chain employs TRBV10-3 and TRBJ1-5; TRBD1 matches at 8 bases. The V gene end was trimmed by 8 bases and the J gene end by 8 bases; junction bases not matched to a gene: 8. CDR3 size: 13 residues. Germline V gene sequence: CDR1 ENHRY, CDR2 SYGVKD. The CDR3 sequence: CAIGQGSWEPQHF. The CDR3 DNA is TGTGCCATCGGACAGGGCAGTTGGGAGCCCCAGCATTTT.

This clonotype has more than one count but fewer than ten. J is TRBJ2-7 and V is TRBV27; 7 bases match TRBD2. The ends lost 8 bases at V and 3 bases at J; junction bases unmatched: 16. Germline values: CDR1 MNHEY, CDR2 SMNVEV (reference sequence). CDR3 length: 16 residues. The CDR3 is CASATLRASGLYEQYF. As DNA, the CDR3 is TGTGCCAGCGCAACACTAAGGGCTAGCGGCCTCTACGAGCAGTACTTC.

This clonotype occurred a few times. The rearrangement joins TRBV2 to TRBJ2-3, with unresolved D. The CDR3 totals 14 residues. Trimming removed 2 bases from V and 2 bases from J, with 8 bases in between. The germline CDR1 and CDR2 sequences are SNHLY and FYNNEI. The CDR3 is CASSEQANTDTQYF. CDR3 nucleotide sequence: TGTGCCAGCAGTGAACAGGCGAACACAGATACGCAGTATTTT.

This clonotype was seen at least ten times. This chain joins TRBV4-2 and TRBJ2-2; no reliable D call. The CDR3 contains 14 residues. Germline loops: CDR1 LGHNA, CDR2 YNFKEQ. V was cut by 0 bases and J by 5 bases, with 7 bases left in between. CDR3 protein: CASSQDSTTGELFF. The DNA of the CDR3 is TGTGCCAGCAGCCAAGATTCCACTACCGGGGAGCTGTTTTTT.

The table lists this clonotype with a few counts. The chain employs TRBV6-5 and TRBJ1-1; TRBD1 might be the D (6 bases). Germline assignment: CDR1 MNHEY and CDR2 SVGAGI. Trimming removed 2 bases from V and 0 bases from J, with 19 bases in between. The CDR3 has 18 amino acids. This CDR3 reads CASSYLQPGHLMNTEAFF. The CDR3 DNA is TGTGCCAGCAGTTACCTACAACCGGGACACCTCATGAACACTGAAGCTTTCTTT.

CDR3 nucleotides: TGTGCCAGCAGCACGGCCAAAAACATTCAGTACTTC. Amino acid sequence: CASSTAKNIQYF. J is TRBJ2-4 and V is TRBV7-9; D is unresolved. CDR1 is SEHNR, CDR2 FQNEAQ, per germline (reference sequence). V lost 5 bases and J lost 1, with 3 bases in between. The CDR3 spans 12 residues. Using reference TRBV7-9 and TRBJ2-4 for the parts outside the CDR3, the full variable domain is DTGVSQNPRHKITKRGQNVTFRCDPISEHNRLYWYRQTLGQGPEFLTYFQNEAQLEKSRLLSDRFSAERPKGSFSTLEIQRTEQGDSAMYLCASSTAKNIQYFGAGTRLSVL.

The chain joins TRBV20-1 to TRBJ2-1, with D possibly matching TRBD2 (6 bases). The V and J ends lost 0 bases and 12 bases respectively, with 12 bases between them. The CDR3 runs to 12 residues. Germline values: CDR1 DFQATT, CDR2 SNEGSKA (reference sequence). CDR3 bases: TGCAGTGCTAGAGATCTGGGAGCGGGGCAGTTCTTC. Residues: CSARDLGAGQFF.

This clonotype was observed at least ten times. V usage is TRBV5-1 and J usage is TRBJ1-1, with D unclear. Deletions cut 0 bases from V and 5 bases from J, with 17 bases between. This CDR3 comprises 16 residues. Germline V gives CDR1 SGHRS, CDR2 YFSETQ. CDR3 in DNA: TGCGCCAGCAGCTTGGCCGTGGCAACGGGAACAACTGAAGCTTTCTTT. Encoded protein: CASSLAVATGTTEAFF.

At least ten counts were recorded for this clonotype. The CDR3 DNA is TGTGCCAGCAGCCAAGGTCCAGGAAGCTACTACGAGCAGTACGTC. Its protein product is CASSQGPGSYYEQYV. The chain recombines TRBV3-1 with TRBJ2-7, with D unresolved. Trimming took 1 base from V and 3 from J, leaving 13 bases between them. CDR3 length equals 15 residues. Looked up from germline, CDR1 is LGHDT and CDR2 is YNNKEL (reference sequence).

V and J are TRBV9 and TRBJ2-1; the D gene is possibly TRBD1 (5 bases). Trimming left V 0 bases short and J 7 bases short, with 14 bases between. In germline, CDR1 is SGDLS, CDR2 YYNGEE. This CDR3 region has 15 residues. CDR3 nucleotide sequence: TGTGCCAGCAGCGTAGAGACAGTAAAAGGGAATGAGCAGTTCTTC. Its translation: CASSVETVKGNEQFF.

In this sample, this clonotype turned up many times. The chain carries TRBV20-1 and TRBJ1-2, with D unclear. Germline V gives CDR1 DFQATT, CDR2 SNEGSKA (reference sequence). This CDR3 is built from 13 residues. Between the trimmed V and J ends, which lost 5 bases and 7 bases, there was a span of 17 bases. DNA of the CDR3: TGCAGTGCTGGCGGGGTGGTGGGAGTTGGCTACACCTTC. It encodes CSAGGVVGVGYTF.

At least ten counts were recorded for this clonotype. V gene TRBV5-1 combines with J gene TRBJ1-1; maybe TRBD1 (5 bases). Germline V gene data show CDR1 as SGHRS and CDR2 as YFSETQ. The V gene lost 4 bases and the J gene lost 1 base, with 11 bases spanning the gap. This CDR3 has 14 residues. The CDR3 DNA sequence: TGCGCCAGCAGCGAAGGTACAGGGAACACTGAAGCTTTCTTT. Protein: CASSEGTGNTEAFF.